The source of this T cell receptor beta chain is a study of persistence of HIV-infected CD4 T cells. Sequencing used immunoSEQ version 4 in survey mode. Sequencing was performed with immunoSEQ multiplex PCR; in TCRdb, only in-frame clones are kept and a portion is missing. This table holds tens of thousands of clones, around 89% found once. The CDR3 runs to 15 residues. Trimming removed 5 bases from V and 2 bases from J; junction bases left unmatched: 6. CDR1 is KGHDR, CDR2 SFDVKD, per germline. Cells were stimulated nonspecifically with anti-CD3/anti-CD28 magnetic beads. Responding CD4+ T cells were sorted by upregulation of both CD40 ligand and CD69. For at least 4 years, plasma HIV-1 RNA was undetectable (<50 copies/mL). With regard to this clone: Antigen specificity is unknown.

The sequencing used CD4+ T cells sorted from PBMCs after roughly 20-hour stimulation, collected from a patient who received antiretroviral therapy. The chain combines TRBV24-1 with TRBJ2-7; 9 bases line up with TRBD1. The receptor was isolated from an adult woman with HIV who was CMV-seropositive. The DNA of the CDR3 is TGTGCCACCAGTGCCCGACAGGGGGGCACCTACGAGCAGTACGTC. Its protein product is CATSARQGGTYEQYV.